Below, 23 T cell receptor beta chains from the same sample are listed, as sequenced in a study of PD-1 blockade in mismatch repair-deficient tumors (dated by TCRdb to about 2017). Sample time point, as interpreted from the label and publication: approximately 9-day in vitro stimulation with candidate neoantigen peptide 6. The receptor library was made with the immunoSEQ multiplex PCR assay. Not all clones reach the TCRdb copy of this immuneACCESS table, which keeps in-frame sequences only. Checked studies attribute under half of the gap to unresolved V genes and leave the rest unexplained. Present in this sample are about 15,000 clones, about 86% of which were seen just once. The top ten clones comprise around 4.9% of the sample. No antigen is known for these receptors. The sequences come from cells cultured in vitro, collected from a patient treated with pembrolizumab. The source of these receptors is an adult with mismatch repair-deficient cancer.

The V gene is TRBV14, the J gene TRBJ2-1, with D tentatively TRBD1 or TRBD2 (5 bases each). Germline values: CDR1 SGHDN, CDR2 FVKESK. Between the trimmed V and J ends, which lost 0 bases and 4 bases, there was a span of 7 bases. The CDR3 totals 14 residues. The CDR3 spells CASSQEGRYNEQFF. CDR3 bases: TGTGCCAGCAGCCAAGAGGGACGGTACAATGAGCAGTTCTTC.

This clone has a handful of counts. This chain uses TRBV5-1 with TRBJ2-2, with 8 bases lining up with TRBD1. V was clipped by 3 bases and J by 5 bases; unmatched bases: 9. From germline, CDR1 is SGHRS and CDR2 YFSETQ. This CDR3 is built from 16 residues. The CDR3 is CASSSPETGDTGELFF. The CDR3 coding sequence is TGCGCCAGCAGCTCACCCGAGACAGGGGATACCGGGGAGCTGTTTTTT. The variable domain in full, with the rest retrieved from reference TRBV5-1 and TRBJ2-2, is KAGVTQTPRYLIKTRGQQVTLSCSPISGHRSVSWYQQTPGQGLQFLFEYFSETQRNKGNFPGRFSGRQFSNSRSEMNVSTLELGDSALYLCASSSPETGDTGELFFGEGSRLTVL.

The gene calls are TRBV5-1 and TRBJ2-5; no clear D. Germline V gene data show CDR1 as SGHRS and CDR2 as YFSETQ. The CDR3 contains 13 residues. With 7 bases removed from V and 4 bases from J, the gap between germline ends came to 14 bases. CDR3 in amino acids: CASRGQARETQYF. The CDR3 nucleotides read TGCGCCAGCCGTGGGCAAGCGAGAGAGACCCAGTACTTC.

The V call is TRBV19, the J call TRBJ2-2, with 9 bases matching TRBD2. The J segment lost 6 bases and the V segment lost 3 bases, leaving 8 bases of the junction unmatched. This CDR3 region has 16 residues. The germline gives CDR1 LNHDA, CDR2 SQIVND (reference sequence). CDR3 DNA: TGTGCCAGTAGTATTTTGTCAGCGGGAGGAGCCGGGGAGCTGTTTTTT. Encoded protein: CASSILSAGGAGELFF.

The J gene is TRBJ1-1, the V gene TRBV15, with D perhaps matching TRBD1 (6 bases). CDR3 length: 15 amino acids. V dropped 0 bases and J dropped 4 bases, with 12 bases sitting between them. CDR1 is LNHNV and CDR2 is YYDKDF in the germline V gene (reference sequence). The CDR3 reads CATSRDNGGITEAFF. The CDR3 DNA is TGTGCCACCAGCAGAGATAATGGGGGCATCACTGAAGCTTTCTTT.

The rearrangement links TRBV19 to TRBJ2-1; tentative D call: TRBD2 (5 bases). The CDR3 spans 14 residues. Germline V gives CDR1 LNHDA, CDR2 SQIVND (reference sequence). V gave up 10 bases and J gave up 7 bases, with 20 bases separating them. In DNA, the CDR3 is TGTGCCACTAAGCTAGCCCAAAACGGGAATGAGCAGTTCTTC. Amino acids: CATKLAQNGNEQFF. The variable domain in full, completed from reference TRBV19 and TRBJ2-1, reads DGGITQSPKYLFRKEGQNVTLSCEQNLNHDAMYWYRQDPGQGLRLIYYSQIVNDFQKGDIAEGYSVSREKKESFPLTVTSAQKNPTAFYLCATKLAQNGNEQFFGPGTRLTVL.

J is TRBJ1-1 and V is TRBV5-1; D gene ambiguous. This CDR3 contains 17 residues. Germline CDR1 reads SGHRS; CDR2 reads YFSETQ. V lost 5 bases, J lost 0 bases, and 20 bases lay in between. DNA for the CDR3: TGCGCCAGCAGTTATGAGGGCGACCCTTTTATGAACACTGAAGCTTTCTTT. Protein product: CASSYEGDPFMNTEAFF.

This chain joins TRBV10-1 and TRBJ2-1; 7 bases line up with TRBD2. CDR3 length: 15 residues. Germline CDR1 reads WNHNN; CDR2 reads SYGVQD (reference sequence). After removal of 2 bases from V and 4 bases from J, the junction contained 5 bases not matched to a gene. The CDR3 here is CASSESGTGYNEQFF. The CDR3 DNA is TGCGCCAGCAGTGAGAGCGGGACGGGGTACAATGAGCAGTTCTTC.

The chain carries TRBV7-3 and TRBJ2-1, with 11 bases lining up with TRBD2. With 5 bases clipped from V and 3 bases from J, the junction kept 3 bases outside the gene matches. The CDR3 is made up of 15 amino acids. Germline V CDR1 and CDR2: SGHTA, FQGTGA. CDR3 sequence: CASSPLAGGYNEQFF. Here the CDR3 DNA reads TGTGCCAGCAGCCCTCTAGCGGGAGGCTACAATGAGCAGTTCTTC.

The chain employs TRBV13 and TRBJ2-7, with 9 bases aligning to TRBD2. The ends lost 2 bases at V and 6 bases at J; junction bases unmatched: 14. This CDR3 region has 17 residues. Germline-derived CDR1 and CDR2 are PRHDT and FYEKMQ (reference sequence). In nucleotides, the CDR3 is TGTGCCAGCAGCTTATCCCCGGGACTAGCCCGAGCCCCCGAGCAGTACTTC. Encoded protein: CASSLSPGLARAPEQYF. Full variable domain (rest looked up from reference TRBV13 and TRBJ2-7): AAGVIQSPRHLIKEKRETATLKCYPIPRHDTVYWYQQGPGQDPQFLISFYEKMQSDKGSIPDRFSAQQFSDYHSELNMSSLELGDSALYFCASSLSPGLARAPEQYFGPGTRLTVT.

The rearrangement links TRBV5-1 to TRBJ2-2; no clear D. This CDR3 has 12 amino acids. Germline CDR1 and CDR2: SGHRS and YFSETQ. With 2 bases removed from V and 2 bases from J, the gap between germline ends came to 1 base. CDR3 nucleotide sequence: TGCGCCAGCAGCTTCAACACCGGGGAGCTGTTTTTT. It codes for CASSFNTGELFF.

The V and J genes are TRBV7-8 and TRBJ1-4; 8 bases fit TRBD1. Trimming removed 2 bases from V and 8 bases from J; junction bases left unmatched: 7. Looked up from germline, CDR1 is SGHVS and CDR2 is FQNEAQ. The CDR3 consists of 15 residues. The CDR3 DNA is TGTGCCAGCAGCTTAACCGACAGGGGTGGAGAAAAACTGTTTTTT. Protein: CASSLTDRGGEKLFF. Combining the CDR3 with reference TRBV7-8 and TRBJ1-4 gives the whole variable domain GAGVSQSPRYKVAKRGQDVALRCDPISGHVSLFWYQQALGQGPEFLTYFQNEAQLDKSGLPSDRFFAERPEGSVSTLKIQRTQQEDSAVYLCASSLTDRGGEKLFFGSGTQLSVL.

This rearrangement joins TRBV19 to TRBJ2-2; possibly TRBD1 for D (6 bases). The CDR3 covers 14 residues. The germline V gene encodes CDR1 LNHDA and CDR2 SQIVND (reference sequence). V was shortened by 4 bases and J by 1 base, with 7 bases between the two germline ends. The CDR3 loop is CASSKTGNTGELFF. CDR3 nucleotides: TGTGCCAGTAGTAAGACAGGGAACACCGGGGAGCTGTTTTTT. Filled out from reference TRBV19 and TRBJ2-2, the complete variable domain reads DGGITQSPKYLFRKEGQNVTLSCEQNLNHDAMYWYRQDPGQGLRLIYYSQIVNDFQKGDIAEGYSVSREKKESFPLTVTSAQKNPTAFYLCASSKTGNTGELFFGEGSRLTVL.

This clone came up a few times. This chain connects TRBV5-1 to TRBJ2-1, with TRBD1 as a possible D gene (6 bases). CDR1 and CDR2 from the germline V gene are SGHRS and YFSETQ. V gave up 6 bases and J gave up 0 bases, with 25 bases separating them. This CDR3 region has 19 residues. CDR3 sequence (DNA): TGCGCCAGCAACCACCCCCGGGGACCCGGACAGAGCTCCTACAATGAGCAGTTCTTC. Amino acid sequence: CASNHPRGPGQSSYNEQFF.

On this clone itself: Other DNA sequences in the same sample also yield this CDR3. V is TRBV4-2 and J is TRBJ2-1; D unresolved. Between the trimmed V and J ends, which lost 5 bases and 7 bases, there was a span of 6 bases. The CDR3 length is 11 residues. The germline V gene has CDR1 LGHNA and CDR2 YNFKEQ. CDR3 protein: CASSFVNEQFF. The CDR3 DNA is TGTGCCAGCAGCTTCGTTAATGAGCAGTTCTTC.

The rearrangement uses TRBV7-3 and TRBJ1-1; unclear D gene. V shed 1 base and J shed 9 bases, with 15 bases lying between them. The CDR3 covers 14 residues. Germline V gives CDR1 SGHTA, CDR2 FQGTGA. CDR3 protein: CASSLSRTPLKAFF. CDR3 DNA sequence: TGTGCCAGCAGCTTAAGCCGGACGCCTCTCAAAGCTTTCTTT.

This chain uses TRBV28 with TRBJ1-6; maybe TRBD1 (5 bases). CDR3 size: 17 residues. Trimming pared 5 bases from V and 1 base from J, leaving 15 bases between. CDR1 is MDHEN and CDR2 is SYDVKM in the germline V gene. In DNA, the CDR3 is TGTGCCAGCAGTACAGGCGGGGCTCAGTCCTATAATTCACCCCTCCACTTT. It is translated as CASSTGGAQSYNSPLHF.

The chain joins TRBV19 to TRBJ2-7; TRBD1 matches at 8 bases. This CDR3 contains 15 residues. CDR1 and CDR2 from the germline V gene are LNHDA and SQIVND (reference sequence). Losses at the gene ends were 7 bases for V and 2 bases for J; bases not matched to a gene: 10. CDR3 coding DNA: TGTGCCAGTACCCAAACCCGGACAGGGCCCTACGAGCAGTACTTC. As protein: CASTQTRTGPYEQYF.

The chain combines TRBV5-1 with TRBJ2-5; D remains ambiguous. The CDR3 sequence is 15 residues long. Germline CDR1 is SGHRS and CDR2 is YFSETQ. The V end lost 0 bases, the J end lost 5 bases, and 14 bases lay between the germline ends. In DNA form, the CDR3 reads TGCGCCAGCAGCTTGGGGCCGTCGCAATCGGAGACCCAGTACTTC. As protein: CASSLGPSQSETQYF. The full variable domain, completed using reference TRBV5-1 and TRBJ2-5, is KAGVTQTPRYLIKTRGQQVTLSCSPISGHRSVSWYQQTPGQGLQFLFEYFSETQRNKGNFPGRFSGRQFSNSRSEMNVSTLELGDSALYLCASSLGPSQSETQYFGPGTRLLVL.

The V and J genes are TRBV2 and TRBJ1-5; the match to TRBD1 covers 7 bases. V gave up 6 bases and J gave up 3 bases; unmatched junction bases: 5. This CDR3 contains 14 residues. Germline assignment: CDR1 SNHLY and CDR2 FYNNEI. CDR3 nucleotides: TGTGCCAGCAGCCCCGGGACAGTCAATCAGCCCCAGCATTTT. Protein: CASSPGTVNQPQHF.

This clone was seen once. The chain combines TRBV18 with TRBJ2-2; 9 bases agree with TRBD1. The V gene end was trimmed by 2 bases and the J gene end by 6 bases; junction bases not matched to a gene: 7. This CDR3 comprises 16 residues. Per the germline V gene, CDR1 is KGHSH and CDR2 is LQKENI. CDR3 nucleotides: TGTGCCAGCTCACCAAGTCCCGGGACAGGGTCCGGGGAGCTGTTTTTT. It encodes CASSPSPGTGSGELFF.

This chain uses TRBV27 with TRBJ1-4; 7 bases are shared with TRBD1. Germline V lookup: CDR1 MNHEY, CDR2 SMNVEV (reference sequence). The CDR3 runs to 16 residues. The V and J ends lost 4 bases and 7 bases, in that order; junction bases with no gene match: 12. The CDR3 DNA sequence: TGTGCCAGCAGTTCTGGTGCTAGGGGGCGATTTGAAAAACTGTTTTTT. This translates into CASSSGARGRFEKLFF.

The chain carries TRBV6-1 and TRBJ1-1; maybe TRBD1 (5 bases). Germline-derived CDR1 and CDR2 are MNHNS and SASEGT. This CDR3 is 11 amino acids long. V was pared by 11 bases and J by 1 base, with 8 bases between. The CDR3 region has the DNA TGTGCCGGGGGAGAGAACACTGAAGCTTTCTTT. Residues: CAGGENTEAFF.